This T cell receptor (beta chain) is from a study of T cells after yellow fever vaccination. Study-level results: Subsequent to the booster, the majority of primary-vaccination clones reappeared (around 96% CD4, approximately 85% CD8). Weaker in magnitude, the secondary response showed a faster peak on day 5 versus 15.

In this sample, this clonotype turned up a few times. Antigen unknown. TCRdb reanalysed the 5' RACE reads using MiXCR and keeps one entry per CDR3 protein. The table lists hundreds of thousands of distinct CDR3 sequences, less than 20% of them singletons. CDR1 is SGHRS, CDR2 YFSETQ, per germline. The V end was cut by 5 bases, the J end by 0 bases, with 17 bases between. The CDR3 has 17 residues. The gene calls are TRBV5-1 and TRBJ2-2; D could derive from TRBD1 or TRBD2 (5 bases each). Sample: PBMCs, taken around 5 days after the first yellow fever vaccination. The source of this sequence is a man in his late teens or twenties who received the YFV17D yellow fever vaccine. CDR3 amino acids: CASRGDPRTANTGELFF. CDR3 DNA: TGCGCCAGCAGAGGGGACCCCCGGACCGCGAACACCGGGGAGCTGTTTTTT.